The 20 T cell receptor beta chains below were found in one sample sequenced in a study of response to subunit inactivated influenza vaccine. Each CDR3 protein is one row after TCRdb ran MiXCR on the RT-PCR reads. Of around 760,000 distinct CDR3 sequences listed, about 15% are singletons. The specimen was PBMCs from blood, collected roughly 2 weeks before vaccination. The receptors come from a man aged 45-65 years who received an inactivated influenza vaccine.

This clonotype was recorded a few times. The V call is TRBV2, the J call TRBJ2-5; 12 bases align to TRBD2. CDR1 is SNHLY, CDR2 FYNNEI, per germline. The length of the CDR3 is 16 residues. V shed 8 bases and J 5 bases; nucleotides not matched to a gene: 12. The DNA for the CDR3 is TGTGCCAGCCTGAAGTCCGGGACTAGCGGGTCGGAGACCCAGTACTTC. This encodes CASLKSGTSGSETQYF. The full variable domain, rest sourced from reference TRBV2 and TRBJ2-5, is EPEVTQTPSHQVTQMGQEVILRCVPISNHLYFYWYRQILGQKVEFLVSFYNNEISEKSEIFDDQFSVERPDGSNFTLKIRSTKLEDSAMYFCASLKSGTSGSETQYFGPGTRLLVL.

This clonotype came up many times. The rearrangement joins TRBV5-1 to TRBJ1-6, with 10 positions matching TRBD1. The germline CDR1 and CDR2 sequences are SGHRS and YFSETQ. J lost 9 bases, V lost 5 bases, and 8 bases had no gene match. The CDR3 length is 15 residues. The CDR3 loop is CASRRGQGVSSPLHF. The CDR3 DNA follows: TGCGCCAGCAGACGAGGACAGGGGGTTAGTTCACCCCTCCACTTT. The variable domain in full, with the rest retrieved from reference TRBV5-1 and TRBJ1-6, is KAGVTQTPRYLIKTRGQQVTLSCSPISGHRSVSWYQQTPGQGLQFLFEYFSETQRNKGNFPGRFSGRQFSNSRSEMNVSTLELGDSALYLCASRRGQGVSSPLHFGNGTRLTVT.

This clonotype was found a few times. The gene calls are TRBV5-1 and TRBJ1-1; 10 bases align to TRBD1. The CDR3 spans 15 residues. The V gene end was trimmed by 6 bases and the J gene end by 3 bases; junction bases not matched to a gene: 8. Germline CDR1 SGHRS, CDR2 YFSETQ. The CDR3 nucleotides read TGCGCCAGCACCCAGAGGGACAGGGGAGACACTGAAGCTTTCTTT. Protein sequence: CASTQRDRGDTEAFF.

This rearrangement joins TRBV7-9 to TRBJ2-1, with D unresolved. Trimming took 1 base from V and 9 from J, leaving 10 bases between them. The CDR3 length is 13 residues. The germline CDR1 and CDR2 sequences are SEHNR and FQNEAQ (reference sequence). This chain's CDR3 is CASSLVRRGEQFF. CDR3 bases: TGTGCCAGCAGCTTAGTCCGTCGCGGTGAGCAGTTCTTC.

This clonotype has at least ten counts. V usage is TRBV20-1 and J usage is TRBJ1-5; maybe TRBD1 (6 bases). The germline V gene has CDR1 DFQATT and CDR2 SNEGSKA (reference sequence). The length of the CDR3 is 13 residues. Trimming took off 3 bases at V and 4 bases at J, with 10 bases between the two ends. The CDR3 region has the DNA TGCAGTGCTAGGACAGGAGGGAATCAGCCCCAGCATTTT. Encoded protein: CSARTGGNQPQHF.

The chain carries TRBV2 and TRBJ2-2, with D unresolved. Trimming took 8 bases from V and 6 from J, leaving 13 bases between them. Germline values: CDR1 SNHLY, CDR2 FYNNEI. CDR3 length: 13 amino acids. CDR3 DNA: TGTGCCAGCCTTATTGAGAGACCCGGGGAGCTGTTTTTT. Protein sequence: CASLIERPGELFF.

V is TRBV5-1 and J is TRBJ2-7; D is ambiguous. V lost 1 base to trimming and J lost 4 bases, with 9 bases between them. CDR3 size: 13 residues. Looked up from germline, CDR1 is SGHRS and CDR2 is YFSETQ. The CDR3 region has the DNA TGCGCCAGCAGCTTGAGGGTAGGGTACGAGCAGTACTTC. It is translated as CASSLRVGYEQYF.

This clonotype has more than one count but fewer than ten. The CDR3 sequence: CASSYSTTGSYNEQFF. The CDR3 DNA follows: TGTGCCAGCAGTTACTCGACGACAGGCTCCTACAATGAGCAGTTCTTC. The chain joins TRBV6-2 or TRBV6-3 to TRBJ2-1; a weak D match, TRBD1 (6 bases). The V end was cut by 0 bases, the J end by 0 bases, with 9 bases between. Germline assignment: CDR1 MNHEY and CDR2 SVGEGT. The CDR3 is 16 residues long.

This clonotype was counted ten times or more. This chain joins TRBV5-1 and TRBJ2-1; D may correspond to TRBD1 or TRBD2 (5 bases each). The length of the CDR3 is 15 residues. Per germline, CDR1 SGHRS and CDR2 YFSETQ. Between the trimmed V and J ends, which lost 3 bases and 4 bases, there was a span of 14 bases. CDR3 loop: CASSSGPSGYNEQFF. The CDR3 coding sequence is TGCGCCAGCAGCTCGGGGCCCTCCGGGTACAATGAGCAGTTCTTC.

This clonotype was counted between two and nine times. The rearrangement uses TRBV20-1 and TRBJ1-5, with a tentative D call TRBD1 (5 bases). Germline CDR1 reads DFQATT; CDR2 reads SNEGSKA (reference sequence). The CDR3 is 15 residues long. Between the trimmed V and J ends, which lost 1 base and 2 bases, there was a span of 12 bases. CDR3 bases: TGCAGTGCTAGAGGGCAGGGTCTAGGCAATCAGCCCCAGCATTTT. It specifies CSARGQGLGNQPQHF.

This sequence joins TRBV19 and TRBJ2-4; D is possibly TRBD2 (5 bases). V gave up 5 bases and J gave up 7 bases, with 18 bases separating them. The CDR3 has 15 amino acids. The germline CDR1 and CDR2 sequences are LNHDA and SQIVND (reference sequence). CDR3 residues: CASSPEGLLGNIQYF. The DNA of the CDR3 is TGTGCCAGTAGTCCCGAAGGACTTTTGGGCAACATTCAGTACTTC.

The J gene is TRBJ1-1, the V gene TRBV20-1, with D unclear. Trimming removed 6 bases from V and 1 base from J, with 15 bases in between. Germline V gives CDR1 DFQATT, CDR2 SNEGSKA (reference sequence). This CDR3 region has 14 residues. The CDR3 protein is CSAARAGGNTEAFF. The DNA for the CDR3 is TGCAGTGCGGCCCGGGCGGGAGGGAACACTGAAGCTTTCTTT.

The sample holds a few counts of this clonotype. The chain employs TRBV18 and TRBJ2-1, with 10 positions matching TRBD2. The germline gives CDR1 KGHSH, CDR2 LQKENI. The CDR3 loop spans 14 amino acids. Trimming took 8 bases from V and 5 from J; bases not matched to a gene: 6. The CDR3 DNA sequence: TGTGCCAGCCAAGGACTAGCGGTAGACAATGAGCAGTTCTTC. It encodes CASQGLAVDNEQFF.

The chain has TRBV2 and TRBJ2-3; 9 bases line up with TRBD2. The CDR3 covers 14 residues. Germline V gives CDR1 SNHLY, CDR2 FYNNEI. Trimming took 6 bases from V and 4 from J; bases not matched to a gene: 5. The CDR3 DNA follows: TGTGCCAGCAGGGAGAGACTAGCGGCAGATACGCAGTATTTT. Amino acid sequence: CASRERLAADTQYF.

This chain joins TRBV28 and TRBJ2-1; D not certain. This CDR3 is 15 amino acids long. Germline loops: CDR1 MDHEN, CDR2 SYDVKM. V gave up 1 base and J gave up 5 bases, with 12 bases separating them. The CDR3 nucleotides are TGTGCCAGCAGTTTATTTAGTGGGGTTAACAATGAGCAGTTCTTC. It specifies CASSLFSGVNNEQFF. Combining the CDR3 with reference TRBV28 and TRBJ2-1 gives the whole variable domain DVKVTQSSRYLVKRTGEKVFLECVQDMDHENMFWYRQDPGLGLRLIYFSYDVKMKEKGDIPEGYSVSREKKERFSLILESASTNQTSMYLCASSLFSGVNNEQFFGPGTRLTVL.

The sample holds a few counts of this clonotype. This rearrangement joins TRBV12-3 or TRBV12-4 to TRBJ2-7, with TRBD2 identical over 7 bases. CDR3 length equals 15 residues. V lost 3 bases, J lost 5 bases, and 10 bases stayed unmatched. The CDR3 sequence is CASSFMVGTIDEQYF. Written as DNA, the CDR3 is TGTGCCAGCAGTTTTATGGTCGGGACTATCGACGAGCAGTACTTC.

The sample holds a few counts of this clonotype. The chain links TRBV6-2 or TRBV6-3 to TRBJ1-1; D gene uncertain. The ends were cut back, 5 bases at V and 9 bases at J, with 10 bases in the middle. Germline V CDR1 and CDR2: MNHEY, SVGEGT. The CDR3 has 11 residues. For the CDR3, the DNA is TGTGCCAGCAGTAACACAGTGAAAGCTTTCTTT. It encodes CASSNTVKAFF.

This clonotype was seen more than once but under ten times. The rearrangement links TRBV5-1 to TRBJ2-7; 7 nucleotides agree with TRBD1. The germline gives CDR1 SGHRS, CDR2 YFSETQ. The CDR3 extends over 14 amino acids. V gave up 5 bases and J gave up 5 bases; unmatched junction bases: 10. The CDR3 DNA sequence: TGCGCCAGCAGTCGGGACAGTGTAAAGGACGAGCAGTACTTC. This sequence encodes CASSRDSVKDEQYF.

In this sample, this clonotype turned up many times. The chain is built from TRBV28 and TRBJ2-7, with D hard to call. The germline V gene has CDR1 MDHEN and CDR2 SYDVKM. There are 15 residues in the CDR3. The ends were cut back, 7 bases at V and 1 base at J, with 17 bases in the middle. This CDR3 reads CASISPAPGSYEQYF. The CDR3 DNA follows: TGTGCCAGCATCTCCCCCGCCCCCGGGTCCTACGAGCAGTACTTC.

This clonotype is a singleton in its sample. This sequence joins TRBV7-2 and TRBJ2-7, with D possibly TRBD1 on 8 matching bases. CDR1 and CDR2 (germline): SGHTA, FQGNSA. The V gene lost 4 bases and the J gene lost 3 bases, with 13 bases spanning the gap. This CDR3 contains 14 residues. CDR3 sequence: CASSSTGDYYEQYF. The CDR3 DNA sequence: TGTGCCAGCAGCTCGACAGGGGACTACTACGAGCAGTACTTC.